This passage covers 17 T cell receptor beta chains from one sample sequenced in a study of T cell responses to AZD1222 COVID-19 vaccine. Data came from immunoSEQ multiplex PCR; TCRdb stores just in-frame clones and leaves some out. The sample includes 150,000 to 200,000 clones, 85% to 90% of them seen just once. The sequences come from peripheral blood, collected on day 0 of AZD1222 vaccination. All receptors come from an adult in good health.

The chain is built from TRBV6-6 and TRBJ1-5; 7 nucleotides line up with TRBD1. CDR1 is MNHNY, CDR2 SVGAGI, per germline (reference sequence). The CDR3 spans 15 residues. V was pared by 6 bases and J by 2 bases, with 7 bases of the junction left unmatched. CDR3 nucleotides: TGTGCCAGCAGATCACACGACAGGGGCAATCAGCCCCAGCATTTT. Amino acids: CASRSHDRGNQPQHF.

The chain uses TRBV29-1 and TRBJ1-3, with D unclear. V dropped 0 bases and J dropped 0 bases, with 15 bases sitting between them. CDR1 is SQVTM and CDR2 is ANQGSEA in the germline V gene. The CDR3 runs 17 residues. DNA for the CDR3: TGCAGCGTTGAAGACCGTAGCCCGACGGACTCTGGAAACACCATATATTTT. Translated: CSVEDRSPTDSGNTIYF.

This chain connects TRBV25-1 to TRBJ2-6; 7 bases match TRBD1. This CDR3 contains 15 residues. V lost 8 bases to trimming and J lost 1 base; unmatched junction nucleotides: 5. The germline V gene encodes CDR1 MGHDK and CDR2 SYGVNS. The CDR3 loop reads CASGWGQSGANVLTF. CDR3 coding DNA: TGTGCCAGCGGATGGGGACAGTCTGGGGCCAACGTCCTGACTTTC.

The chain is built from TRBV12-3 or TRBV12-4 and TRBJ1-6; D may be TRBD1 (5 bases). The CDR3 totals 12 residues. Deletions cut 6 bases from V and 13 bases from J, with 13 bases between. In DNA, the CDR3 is TGTGCCAGCAGCATGCAGGGTCTGCCCCTCCACTTT. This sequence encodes CASSMQGLPLHF.

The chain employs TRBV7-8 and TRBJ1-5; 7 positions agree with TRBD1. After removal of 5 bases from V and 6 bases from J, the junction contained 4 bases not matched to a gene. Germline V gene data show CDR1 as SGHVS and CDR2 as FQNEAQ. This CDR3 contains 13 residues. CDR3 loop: CASSPNRGQPQHF. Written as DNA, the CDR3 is TGTGCCAGCAGCCCCAACAGGGGTCAGCCCCAGCATTTT.

Written as DNA, the CDR3 is TGTGCCTGGAGCCGGACAGCCTTCTCTGGGGCCAACGTCCTGACTTTC. Translation gives CAWSRTAFSGANVLTF. The chain uses TRBV30 and TRBJ2-6, with TRBD1 as a possible D gene (6 bases). This CDR3 is built from 16 residues. Trimming removed 3 bases from V and 0 bases from J, with 12 bases in between. Germline loops: CDR1 GTSNPN, CDR2 SVGIG (reference sequence).

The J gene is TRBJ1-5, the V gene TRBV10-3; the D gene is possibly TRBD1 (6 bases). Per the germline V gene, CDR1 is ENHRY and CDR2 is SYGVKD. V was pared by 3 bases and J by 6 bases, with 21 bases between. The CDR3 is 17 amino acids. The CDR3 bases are TGTGCCATCAGTGACGTCGCCCGGCGGGGGGCGGCTCAGCCCCAGCATTTT. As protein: CAISDVARRGAAQPQHF.

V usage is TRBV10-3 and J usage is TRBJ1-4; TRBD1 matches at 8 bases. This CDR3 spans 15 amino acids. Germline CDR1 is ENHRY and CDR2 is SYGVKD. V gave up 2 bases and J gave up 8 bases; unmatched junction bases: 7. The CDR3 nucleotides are TGTGCCATCAGTGAGGGACAGGGTAGCGGGGAAAAACTGTTTTTT. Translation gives CAISEGQGSGEKLFF.

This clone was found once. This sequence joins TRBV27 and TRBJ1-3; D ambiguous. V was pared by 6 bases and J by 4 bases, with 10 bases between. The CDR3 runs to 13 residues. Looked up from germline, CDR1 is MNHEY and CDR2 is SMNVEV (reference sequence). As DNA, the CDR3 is TGTGCCAGCAGACGGACGTTAGGAAACACCATATATTTT. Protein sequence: CASRRTLGNTIYF.

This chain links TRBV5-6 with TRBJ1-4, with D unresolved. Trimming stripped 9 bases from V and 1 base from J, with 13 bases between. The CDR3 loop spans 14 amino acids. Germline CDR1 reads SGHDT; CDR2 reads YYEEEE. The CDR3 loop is CATMYRGTNEKLFF. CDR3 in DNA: TGTGCCACCATGTACAGAGGAACTAATGAAAAACTGTTTTTT.

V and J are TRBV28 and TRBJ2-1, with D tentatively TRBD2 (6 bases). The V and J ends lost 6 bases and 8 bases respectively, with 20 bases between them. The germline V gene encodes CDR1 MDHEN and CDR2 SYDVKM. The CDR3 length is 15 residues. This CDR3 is CASRGFALAKDEQFF. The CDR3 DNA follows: TGTGCCAGCAGGGGATTCGCGCTAGCGAAAGATGAGCAGTTCTTC.

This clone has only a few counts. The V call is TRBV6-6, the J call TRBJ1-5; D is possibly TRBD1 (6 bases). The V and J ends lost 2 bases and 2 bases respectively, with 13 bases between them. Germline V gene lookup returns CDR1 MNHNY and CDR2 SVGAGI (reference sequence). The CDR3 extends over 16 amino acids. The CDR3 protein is CASSYLRGKGNQPQHF. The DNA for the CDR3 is TGTGCCAGCAGTTACCTCAGGGGAAAGGGCAATCAGCCCCAGCATTTT.

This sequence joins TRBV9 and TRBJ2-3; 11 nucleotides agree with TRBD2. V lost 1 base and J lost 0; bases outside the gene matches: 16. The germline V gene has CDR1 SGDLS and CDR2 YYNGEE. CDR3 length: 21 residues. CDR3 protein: CASSVYRAGASGRRSTDTQYF. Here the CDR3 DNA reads TGTGCCAGCAGCGTATATCGGGCAGGGGCTAGCGGGAGGAGGAGCACAGATACGCAGTATTTT.

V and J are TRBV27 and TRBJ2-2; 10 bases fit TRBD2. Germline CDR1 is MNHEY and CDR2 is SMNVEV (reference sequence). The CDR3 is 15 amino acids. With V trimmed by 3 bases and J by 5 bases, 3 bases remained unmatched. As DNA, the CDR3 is TGTGCCAGCAGTTTCATGGGACTAGCGACCGGGGAGCTGTTTTTT. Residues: CASSFMGLATGELFF.

The CDR3 here is CAWSVGGQGARDTQYF. Written as DNA, the CDR3 is TGTGCCTGGAGTGTAGGGGGACAGGGGGCGAGGGATACGCAGTATTTT. The chain uses TRBV30 and TRBJ2-3; 12 positions match TRBD1. The V segment lost 0 bases and the J segment 6 bases; nucleotides outside the gene matches: 7. CDR3 length: 16 amino acids. Germline V lookup: CDR1 GTSNPN, CDR2 SVGIG (reference sequence).

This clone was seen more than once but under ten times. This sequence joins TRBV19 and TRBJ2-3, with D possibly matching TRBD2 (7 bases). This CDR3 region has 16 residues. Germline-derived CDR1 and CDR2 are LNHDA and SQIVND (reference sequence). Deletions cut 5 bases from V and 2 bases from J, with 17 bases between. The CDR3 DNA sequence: TGTGCCAGTAGTTCCCTGGGGGGGGCGGACACAGATACGCAGTATTTT. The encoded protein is CASSSLGGADTDTQYF.

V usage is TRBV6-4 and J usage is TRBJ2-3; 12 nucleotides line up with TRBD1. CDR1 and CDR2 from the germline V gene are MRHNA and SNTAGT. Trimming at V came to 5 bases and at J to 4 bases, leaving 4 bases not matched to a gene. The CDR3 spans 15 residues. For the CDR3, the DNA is TGTGCCAGCAGTTTCGGGACAGGGGGCGCAGATACGCAGTATTTT. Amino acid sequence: CASSFGTGGADTQYF.